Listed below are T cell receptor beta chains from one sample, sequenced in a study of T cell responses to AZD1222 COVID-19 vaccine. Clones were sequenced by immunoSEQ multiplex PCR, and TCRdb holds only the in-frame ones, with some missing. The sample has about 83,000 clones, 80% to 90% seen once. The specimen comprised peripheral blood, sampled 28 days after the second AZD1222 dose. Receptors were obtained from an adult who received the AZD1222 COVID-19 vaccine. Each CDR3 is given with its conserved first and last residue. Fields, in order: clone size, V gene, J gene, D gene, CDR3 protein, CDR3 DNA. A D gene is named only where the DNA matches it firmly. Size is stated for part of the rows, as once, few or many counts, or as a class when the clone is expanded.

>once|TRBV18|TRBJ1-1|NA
CASSPRGFSTEAFF
TGTGCCAGCTCACCAAGGGGGTTTAGCACTGAAGCTTTCTTT
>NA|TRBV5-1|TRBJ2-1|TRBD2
CASSLDGLAYNEQFF
TGCGCCAGCAGCTTGGATGGACTAGCCTACAATGAGCAGTTCTTC
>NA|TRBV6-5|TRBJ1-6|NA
CASIFWGGNSPLHF
TGTGCCAGCATCTTCTGGGGGGGGAATTCACCCCTCCACTTT
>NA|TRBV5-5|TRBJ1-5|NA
CASSPWAQSNQPQHF
TGTGCCAGCAGCCCCTGGGCACAGAGCAATCAGCCCCAGCATTTT
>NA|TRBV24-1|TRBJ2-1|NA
CATSDLSGNEQFF
TGTGCCACCAGTGATTTATCCGGGAATGAGCAGTTCTTC
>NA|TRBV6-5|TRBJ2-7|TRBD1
CASKDTTGGEQYF
TGTGCCAGCAAGGACACGACAGGGGGCGAGCAGTACTTC
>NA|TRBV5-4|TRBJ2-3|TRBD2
CASSAGLAGASTDTQYF
TGTGCCAGCAGCGCTGGACTAGCGGGAGCTAGCACAGATACGCAGTATTTT
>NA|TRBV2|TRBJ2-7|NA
CASTEGDSYYEQYF
TGTGCCAGCACCGAGGGGGACTCCTACTACGAGCAGTACTTC
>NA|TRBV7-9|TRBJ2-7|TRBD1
CASSPGTGGEQYF
TGTGCCAGCAGCCCCGGGACAGGAGGCGAGCAGTACTTC
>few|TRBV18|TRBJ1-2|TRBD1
CASSPGQVTYGYTF
TGTGCCAGCTCACCGGGACAGGTTACCTATGGCTACACCTTC
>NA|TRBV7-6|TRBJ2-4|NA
CASSNRAWSIQYF
TGTGCCAGCAGTAACAGGGCATGGAGCATTCAGTACTTC
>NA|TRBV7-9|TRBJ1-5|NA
CASSSTRAGSQPQHF
TGTGCCAGCAGCTCCACGAGGGCAGGGTCCCAGCCCCAGCATTTT
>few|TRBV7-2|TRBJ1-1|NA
CASSLETVATNTEAFF
TGTGCCAGCAGCTTAGAAACGGTCGCGACGAACACTGAAGCTTTCTTT
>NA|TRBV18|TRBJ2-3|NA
CASSPLQTTDTQYF
TGTGCCAGCTCACCCCTCCAGACCACAGATACGCAGTATTTT
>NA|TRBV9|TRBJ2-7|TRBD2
CASSEGLAGEYEQYF
TGTGCCAGCAGCGAGGGACTAGCGGGAGAATACGAGCAGTACTTC
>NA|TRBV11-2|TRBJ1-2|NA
CASSRDNYGYTF
TGTGCCAGCAGCCGGGACAACTATGGCTACACCTTC
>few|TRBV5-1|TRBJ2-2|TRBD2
CASTVGRDTGELFF
TGCGCCAGCACCGTAGGGAGGGACACCGGGGAGCTGTTTTTT
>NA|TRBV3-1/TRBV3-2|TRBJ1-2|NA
CASSPDWGYGYTF
TGTGCCAGCAGTCCCGACTGGGGGTATGGCTACACCTTC
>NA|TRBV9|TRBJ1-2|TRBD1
CASSGGQGGYTF
TGTGCCAGCAGCGGCGGACAGGGCGGCTACACCTTC